This entry is about one T cell receptor (beta chain). Its antigen is still unknown. This entry comes from a study of cytotoxic CD8 clonotypes in ibrutinib-treated CLL. The overall study: Enrolment comprised under twelve relapsed/refractory and some 15 treatment-naive patients; approximately 18 were IGHV unmutated. Responses: some 25 partial, 2 complete; after median roughly 63 months, around 14 stayed remitted, around twelve progressed.

Study-level points and caveats: Baseline-level clonality went beyond age-matched healthy donors and moved in step with circulating CD8+ T-cell counts.

The V and J ends lost 4 bases and 4 bases, in that order; junction bases with no gene match: 16. CDR3 length equals 18 residues. In germline, CDR1 is MGHRA, CDR2 YSYEKL. The intended depth for sequencing was 1 in 200,000 to 1 in 1 million T cells. Assay used: immunoSEQ multiplex PCR; TCRdb lists only in-frame clones, some missing. The table includes 250,000 to 350,000 clones, 65% to 85% detected once. The sequence derives from a human donor with chronic lymphocytic leukemia. The input for sequencing was PBMCs, taken at disease progression, from a patient treated with ibrutinib. The chain links TRBV4-1 to TRBJ2-7; 10 nucleotides match TRBD2. CDR3 sequence (DNA): TGCGCCAGCAGCCCTCGGGTGGTTCAGCGGGGGGGAAGATACGAGCAGTACTTC. Amino acid sequence: CASSPRVVQRGGRYEQYF.